The entry below gives a single T cell receptor beta chain sequence along with its context. The CDR3 has 14 residues. The V gene's germline CDR1 is LNHDA and CDR2 SQIVND (reference sequence). V was trimmed by 7 bases and J by 7 bases, leaving 17 bases between them. These data belong to a study of blood T cell repertoires in COVID-19. At the level of the study: Acute-phase and convalescent COVID-19 samples originated in the United States, Italy and Spain.

As handled by the study authors: Amplification from reference gene primers served as the basis for estimated nucleated cell counts. Some clones are missing from TCRdb's copy, which holds only in-frame ones; the method was immunoSEQ multiplex PCR. D and trimming come from the DNA, and the V and J calls and clone size come from that table. Of 60,000 to 75,000 clones in the sample, roughly nine tenths were seen once. The receptor's source is a man in his forties with COVID-19, enrolled during active disease. Specimen: peripheral blood. The J gene is TRBJ2-1, the V gene TRBV19; a weak D match, TRBD1 (5 bases). The CDR3 loop reads CASTGPPQENEQFF. The DNA of the CDR3 is TGTGCCAGTACGGGCCCACCACAGGAGAATGAGCAGTTCTTC.